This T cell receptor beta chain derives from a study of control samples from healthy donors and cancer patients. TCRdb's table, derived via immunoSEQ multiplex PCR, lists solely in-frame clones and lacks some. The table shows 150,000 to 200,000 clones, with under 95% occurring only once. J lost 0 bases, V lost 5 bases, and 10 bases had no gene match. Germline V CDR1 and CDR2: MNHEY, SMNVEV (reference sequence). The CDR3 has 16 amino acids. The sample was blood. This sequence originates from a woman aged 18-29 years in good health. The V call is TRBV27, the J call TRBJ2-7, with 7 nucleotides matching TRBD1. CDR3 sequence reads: CASSPRTGGPSYEQYF. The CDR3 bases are TGTGCCAGCAGTCCCAGGACAGGCGGGCCCTCCTACGAGCAGTACTTC.